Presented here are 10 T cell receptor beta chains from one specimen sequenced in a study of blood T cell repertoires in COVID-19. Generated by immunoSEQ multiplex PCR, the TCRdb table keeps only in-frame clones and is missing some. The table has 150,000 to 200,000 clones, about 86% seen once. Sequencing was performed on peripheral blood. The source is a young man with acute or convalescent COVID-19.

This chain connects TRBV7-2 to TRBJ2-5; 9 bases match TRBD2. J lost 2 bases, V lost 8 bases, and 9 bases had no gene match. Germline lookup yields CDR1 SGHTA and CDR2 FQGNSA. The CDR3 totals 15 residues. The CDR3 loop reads CASGGRGGLQETQYF. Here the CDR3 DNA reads TGTGCCAGCGGCGGGCGGGGGGGCCTACAAGAGACCCAGTACTTC.

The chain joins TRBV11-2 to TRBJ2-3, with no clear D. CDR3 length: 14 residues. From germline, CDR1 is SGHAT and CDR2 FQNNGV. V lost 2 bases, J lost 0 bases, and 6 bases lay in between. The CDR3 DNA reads TGTGCCAGCAGCTTACTCAGGAGCACAGATACGCAGTATTTT. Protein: CASSLLRSTDTQYF.

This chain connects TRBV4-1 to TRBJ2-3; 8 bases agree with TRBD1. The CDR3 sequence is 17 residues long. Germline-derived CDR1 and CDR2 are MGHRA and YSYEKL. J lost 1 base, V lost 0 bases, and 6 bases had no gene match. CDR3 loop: CASSQDPGTGGTDTQYF. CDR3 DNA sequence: TGCGCCAGCAGCCAAGATCCCGGGACAGGCGGCACAGATACGCAGTATTTT.

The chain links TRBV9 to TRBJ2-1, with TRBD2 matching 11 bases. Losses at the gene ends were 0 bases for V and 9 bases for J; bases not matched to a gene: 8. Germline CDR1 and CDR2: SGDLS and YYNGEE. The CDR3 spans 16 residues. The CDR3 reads CASSVDIAGGLSEQFF. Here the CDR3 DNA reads TGTGCCAGCAGCGTAGATATAGCGGGGGGGCTGAGTGAGCAGTTCTTC.

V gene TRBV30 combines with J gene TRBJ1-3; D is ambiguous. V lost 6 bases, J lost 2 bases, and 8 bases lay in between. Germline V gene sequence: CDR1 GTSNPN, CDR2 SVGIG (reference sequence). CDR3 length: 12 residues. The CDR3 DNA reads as TGTGCCTGTGACTCCCCTGGAAACACCATATATTTT. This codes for CACDSPGNTIYF. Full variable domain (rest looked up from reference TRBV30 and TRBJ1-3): SQTIHQWPATLVQPVGSPLSLECTVEGTSNPNLYWYRQAAGRGLQLLFYSVGIGQISSEVPQNLSASRPQDRQFILSSKKLLLSDSGFYLCACDSPGNTIYFGEGSWLTVV.

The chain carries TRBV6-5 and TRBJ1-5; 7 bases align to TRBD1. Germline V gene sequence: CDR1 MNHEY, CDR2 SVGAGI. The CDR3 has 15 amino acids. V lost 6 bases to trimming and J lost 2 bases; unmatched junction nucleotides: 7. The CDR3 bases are TGTGCCAGCAGGTCCGTTGGGACAGGCAATCAGCCCCAGCATTTT. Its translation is CASRSVGTGNQPQHF.

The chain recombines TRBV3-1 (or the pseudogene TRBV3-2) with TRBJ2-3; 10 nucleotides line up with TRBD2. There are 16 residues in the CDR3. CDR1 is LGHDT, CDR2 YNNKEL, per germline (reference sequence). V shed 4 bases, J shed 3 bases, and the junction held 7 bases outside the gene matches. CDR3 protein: CASSRRAGGPTDTQYF. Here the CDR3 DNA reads TGTGCCAGCAGCCGGAGAGCGGGGGGGCCGACAGATACGCAGTATTTT.

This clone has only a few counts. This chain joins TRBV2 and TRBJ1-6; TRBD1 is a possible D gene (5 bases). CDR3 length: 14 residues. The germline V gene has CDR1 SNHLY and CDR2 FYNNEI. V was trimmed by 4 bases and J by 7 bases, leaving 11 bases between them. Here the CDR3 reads CASSGVGANSPLHF. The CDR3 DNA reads TGTGCCAGCAGTGGGGTAGGGGCAAATTCACCCCTCCACTTT.

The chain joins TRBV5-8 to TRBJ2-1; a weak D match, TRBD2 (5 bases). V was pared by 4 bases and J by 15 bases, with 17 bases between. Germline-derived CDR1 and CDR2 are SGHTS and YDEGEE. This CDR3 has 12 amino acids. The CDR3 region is CASSKTIFSTFF. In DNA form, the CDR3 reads TGTGCCAGCAGCAAGACTATTTTTTCGACGTTCTTC.

This CDR3 reads CASSEKGKANTEAFF. For the CDR3, the DNA is TGCGCCAGCAGTGAAAAGGGGAAAGCGAACACTGAAGCTTTCTTT. The chain combines TRBV10-2 with TRBJ1-1; a weak D match, TRBD1 (5 bases). Germline V gene lookup returns CDR1 WSHSY and CDR2 SAAADI. The CDR3 length is 15 residues. Deletions cut 3 bases from V and 1 base from J, with 12 bases between.